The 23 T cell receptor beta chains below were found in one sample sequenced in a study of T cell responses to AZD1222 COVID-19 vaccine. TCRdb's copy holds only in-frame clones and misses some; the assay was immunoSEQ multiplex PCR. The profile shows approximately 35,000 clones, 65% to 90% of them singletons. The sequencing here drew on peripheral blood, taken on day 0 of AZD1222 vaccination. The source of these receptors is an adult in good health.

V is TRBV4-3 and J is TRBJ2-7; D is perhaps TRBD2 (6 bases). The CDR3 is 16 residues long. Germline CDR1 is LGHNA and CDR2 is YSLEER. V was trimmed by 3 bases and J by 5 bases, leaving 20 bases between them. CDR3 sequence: CASSHWAGTAHDEQYF. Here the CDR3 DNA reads TGCGCCAGCAGCCACTGGGCTGGGACTGCTCACGACGAGCAGTACTTC.

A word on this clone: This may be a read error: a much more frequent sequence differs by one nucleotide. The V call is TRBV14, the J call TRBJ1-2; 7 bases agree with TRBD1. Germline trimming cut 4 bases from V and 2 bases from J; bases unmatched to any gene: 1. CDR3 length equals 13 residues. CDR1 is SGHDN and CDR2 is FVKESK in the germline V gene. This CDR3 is CASSPGQNYGYTF. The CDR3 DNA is TGTGCCAGCAGCCCGGGACAGAACTATGGCTACACCTTC.

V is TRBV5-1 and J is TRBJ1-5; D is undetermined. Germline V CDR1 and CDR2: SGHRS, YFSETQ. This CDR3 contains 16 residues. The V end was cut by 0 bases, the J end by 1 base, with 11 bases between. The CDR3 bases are TGCGCCAGCAGCTTGGACCAGATAGACAGCAATCAGCCCCAGCATTTT. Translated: CASSLDQIDSNQPQHF.

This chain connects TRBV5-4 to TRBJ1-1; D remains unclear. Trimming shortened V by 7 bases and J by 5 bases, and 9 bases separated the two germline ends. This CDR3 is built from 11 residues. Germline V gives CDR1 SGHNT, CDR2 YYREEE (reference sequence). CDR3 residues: CASSRGTEAFF. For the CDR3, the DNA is TGTGCCAGCTCCCGAGGGACTGAAGCTTTCTTT.

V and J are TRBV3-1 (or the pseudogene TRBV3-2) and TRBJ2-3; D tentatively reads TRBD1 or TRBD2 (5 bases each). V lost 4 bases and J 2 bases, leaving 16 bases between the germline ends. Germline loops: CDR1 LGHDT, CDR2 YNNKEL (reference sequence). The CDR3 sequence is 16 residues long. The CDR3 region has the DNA TGTGCCAGCAGCCTAACTTCCGGGACGCACACAGATACGCAGTATTTT. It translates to CASSLTSGTHTDTQYF.

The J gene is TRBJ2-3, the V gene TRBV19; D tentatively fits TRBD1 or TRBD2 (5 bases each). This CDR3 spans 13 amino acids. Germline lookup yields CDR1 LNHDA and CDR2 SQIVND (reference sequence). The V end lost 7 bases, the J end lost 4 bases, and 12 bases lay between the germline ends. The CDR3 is CASTEGSADTQYF. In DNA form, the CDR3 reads TGTGCCAGTACCGAGGGGTCGGCAGATACGCAGTATTTT.

CDR3 residues: CASSTANSFAEQYF. The DNA of the CDR3 is TGTGCCAGCAGTACAGCCAACAGTTTCGCCGAGCAGTACTTC. This chain joins TRBV2 and TRBJ2-7; D call uncertain. The CDR3 is 14 amino acids. Germline lookup yields CDR1 SNHLY and CDR2 FYNNEI. Trimming left V 5 bases short and J 6 bases short, with 17 bases between.

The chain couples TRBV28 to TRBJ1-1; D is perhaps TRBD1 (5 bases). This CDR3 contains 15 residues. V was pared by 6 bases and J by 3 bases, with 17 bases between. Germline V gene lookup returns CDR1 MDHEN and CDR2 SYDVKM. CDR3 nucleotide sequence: TGTGCCAGCAGCCCAGCAGGGTTGGGGGACACTGAAGCTTTCTTT. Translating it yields CASSPAGLGDTEAFF.

The CDR3 here is CASSTPGADYGYTF. CDR3 sequence (DNA): TGCGCCAGCAGCACTCCCGGGGCGGACTATGGCTACACCTTC. V and J are TRBV4-1 and TRBJ1-2, with a tentative D call TRBD1 (5 bases). V shed 5 bases and J shed 3 bases, with 13 bases lying between them. CDR3 length: 14 amino acids. In germline, CDR1 is MGHRA, CDR2 YSYEKL.

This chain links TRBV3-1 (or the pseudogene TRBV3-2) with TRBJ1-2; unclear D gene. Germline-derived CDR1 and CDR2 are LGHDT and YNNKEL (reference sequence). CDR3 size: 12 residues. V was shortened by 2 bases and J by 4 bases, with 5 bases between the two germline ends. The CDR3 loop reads CASSQSTYGYTF. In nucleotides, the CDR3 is TGTGCCAGCAGCCAATCTACCTATGGCTACACCTTC.

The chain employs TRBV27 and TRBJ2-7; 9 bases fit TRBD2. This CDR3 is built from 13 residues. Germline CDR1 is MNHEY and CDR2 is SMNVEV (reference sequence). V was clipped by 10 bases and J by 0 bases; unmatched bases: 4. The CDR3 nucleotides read TGTGCCACCCGACTAGCGGCCTCCTACGAGCAGTACTTC. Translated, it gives CATRLAASYEQYF.

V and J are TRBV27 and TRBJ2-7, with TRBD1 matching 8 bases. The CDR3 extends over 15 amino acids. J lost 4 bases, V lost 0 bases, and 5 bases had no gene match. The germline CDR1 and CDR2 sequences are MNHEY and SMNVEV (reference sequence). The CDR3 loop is CASSLSSGGGYEQYF. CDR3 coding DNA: TGTGCCAGCAGTTTATCGTCAGGGGGCGGGTACGAGCAGTACTTC.

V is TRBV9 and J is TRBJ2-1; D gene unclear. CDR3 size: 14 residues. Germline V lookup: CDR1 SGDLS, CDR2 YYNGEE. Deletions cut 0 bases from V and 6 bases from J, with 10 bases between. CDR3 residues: CASSVVPGVNEQFF. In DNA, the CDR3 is TGTGCCAGCAGCGTAGTGCCCGGTGTCAATGAGCAGTTCTTC.

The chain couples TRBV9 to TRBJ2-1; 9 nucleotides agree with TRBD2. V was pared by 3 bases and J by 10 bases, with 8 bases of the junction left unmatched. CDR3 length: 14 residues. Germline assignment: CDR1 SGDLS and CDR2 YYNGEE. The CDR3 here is CASSAPAGGPEQFF. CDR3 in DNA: TGTGCCAGCAGCGCCCCGGCGGGAGGGCCGGAGCAGTTCTTC.

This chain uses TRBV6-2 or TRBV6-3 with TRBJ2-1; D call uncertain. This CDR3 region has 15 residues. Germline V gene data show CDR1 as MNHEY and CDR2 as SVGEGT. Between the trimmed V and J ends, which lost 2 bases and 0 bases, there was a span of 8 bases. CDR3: CASSYQYLSYNEQFF. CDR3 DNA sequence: TGTGCCAGCAGTTACCAGTACCTCTCCTACAATGAGCAGTTCTTC.

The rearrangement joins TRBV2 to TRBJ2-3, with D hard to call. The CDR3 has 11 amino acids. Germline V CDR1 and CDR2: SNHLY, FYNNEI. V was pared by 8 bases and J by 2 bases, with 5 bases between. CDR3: CASANTDTQYF. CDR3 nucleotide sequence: TGTGCCAGCGCCAACACAGATACGCAGTATTTT.

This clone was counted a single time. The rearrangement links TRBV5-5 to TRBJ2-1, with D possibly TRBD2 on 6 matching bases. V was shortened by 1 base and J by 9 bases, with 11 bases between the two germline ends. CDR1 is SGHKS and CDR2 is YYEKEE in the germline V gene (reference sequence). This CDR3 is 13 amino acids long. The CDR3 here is CASSLQGSGEQFF. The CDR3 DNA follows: TGTGCCAGCAGCTTGCAAGGTAGCGGTGAGCAGTTCTTC.

Written as DNA, the CDR3 is TGTGCCAGCAGTCCCCGGCACAGAATTGACGAGCAGTACTTC. As protein: CASSPRHRIDEQYF. This chain links TRBV7-9 with TRBJ2-7; D gene unclear. The CDR3 is made up of 14 amino acids. Trimming removed 6 bases from V and 5 bases from J, with 17 bases in between. Germline lookup yields CDR1 SEHNR and CDR2 FQNEAQ (reference sequence).

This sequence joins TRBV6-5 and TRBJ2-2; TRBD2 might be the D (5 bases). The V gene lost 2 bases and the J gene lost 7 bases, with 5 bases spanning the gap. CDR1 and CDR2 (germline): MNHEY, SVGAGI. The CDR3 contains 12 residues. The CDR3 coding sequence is TGTGCCAGCAGTTACGGAGGCGGGGAGCTGTTTTTT. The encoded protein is CASSYGGGELFF.

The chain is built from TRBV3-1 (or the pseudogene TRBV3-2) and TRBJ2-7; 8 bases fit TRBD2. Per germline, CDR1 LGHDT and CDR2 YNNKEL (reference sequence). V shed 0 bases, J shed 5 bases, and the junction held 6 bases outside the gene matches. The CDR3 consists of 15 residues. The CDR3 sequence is CASSQDLLAGHEQYF. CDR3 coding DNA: TGTGCCAGCAGCCAAGATCTATTAGCGGGGCACGAGCAGTACTTC.

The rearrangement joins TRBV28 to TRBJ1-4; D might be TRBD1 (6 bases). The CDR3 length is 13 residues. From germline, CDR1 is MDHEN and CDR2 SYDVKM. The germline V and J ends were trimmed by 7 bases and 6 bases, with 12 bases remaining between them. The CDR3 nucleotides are TGTGCCAGCAAAAGGGGGGACGATGAAAAACTGTTTTTT. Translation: CASKRGDDEKLFF.

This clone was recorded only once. The CDR3 nucleotides are TGTGCCAGCAGCTTACGTCTAGCGGGGGCCACAGATACGCAGTATTTT. Its translation: CASSLRLAGATDTQYF. This chain links TRBV7-2 with TRBJ2-3; 10 positions match TRBD2. This CDR3 is 16 amino acids long. V lost 2 bases and J lost 2; bases outside the gene matches: 4. In germline, CDR1 is SGHTA, CDR2 FQGNSA.

The DNA of the CDR3 is TGTGCCAGCAGCCCCTACGGGGACAGGAATCAGCCCCAGCATTTT. Its protein product is CASSPYGDRNQPQHF. The gene calls are TRBV7-2 and TRBJ1-5; TRBD1 aligns across 8 bases. CDR1 and CDR2 from the germline V gene are SGHTA and FQGNSA. The CDR3 has 15 residues. The J segment lost 4 bases and the V segment lost 5 bases, leaving 7 bases of the junction unmatched.